The source of this TCR beta chain is a study of blood T cell repertoires in COVID-19. Study in general: Nucleic acid was either cDNA or gDNA, and it came from T cells, B-cell-depleted T cells, or PBMCs.

Authors' processing steps: Counts of nucleated cells, estimated from reference gene primer amplification, were obtained. TCRdb keeps only in-frame clones here, not all; method: immunoSEQ multiplex PCR. V and J calls and clone size follow that table, whereas D and trimming were derived from the DNA. The sample lists 250,000 to 400,000 clones; around 90% were seen once. This CDR3 has 14 amino acids. Per the germline V gene, CDR1 is SGHKS and CDR2 is YYEKEE (reference sequence). V trimming: 4 bases; J trimming: 7 bases; junction bases outside the gene matches: 5. Ages ranged from about 18 to 89 years, with residence in approximately 23 US areas.

The chain has TRBV5-5 and TRBJ1-6; the match to TRBD1 covers 7 bases. Source material: PBMCs or T cells enriched from blood (not recorded which). This receptor was obtained from a man between 60 and 75 years old who had recovered from COVID-19. This CDR3 reads CASSPDRVNSPLHF. DNA for the CDR3: TGTGCCAGCAGCCCAGACAGGGTAAATTCACCCCTCCACTTT.